The 26 T cell receptor beta chains in this list originate from one sample, sequenced in a study of early T cells in non-severe SARS-CoV-2 infection. Each CDR3 protein is one row after TCRdb ran MiXCR on the 5' RACE reads. The table has tens of thousands of distinct CDR3 sequences, under 10% seen once. Sequencing used whole blood. All receptors derive from an adult who was a healthcare worker with PCR-confirmed SARS-CoV-2 infection or an uninfected control (not recorded which).

Concerning this clonotype itself: Being one base from a much bigger clone, this may be a read error. The chain carries TRBV4-1 and TRBJ2-3; 8 nucleotides agree with TRBD1. J lost 2 bases, V lost 1 base, and 2 bases had no gene match. Per germline, CDR1 MGHRA and CDR2 YSYEKL. This CDR3 contains 15 residues. The CDR3 DNA sequence: TGCGCCAGCAGCCAAGGGACAGGGTACACAGATACGCAGTATTTT. It yields the protein CASSQGTGYTDTQYF.

Note on this clonotype: This clone may be a read error of a much larger clone one base away. The chain employs TRBV11-2 and TRBJ2-7, with D possibly TRBD2 on 5 matching bases. The germline gives CDR1 SGHAT, CDR2 FQNNGV. V gave up 8 bases and J gave up 0 bases, with 17 bases separating them. The CDR3 totals 15 residues. CDR3 in DNA: TGTGCCAGCGCACCAGTTGGGCGGGCCTCCTACGAGCAGTACTTC. It encodes CASAPVGRASYEQYF.

This clonotype occurred a few times. CDR3 sequence reads: CSATDYRVPDTQYF. The CDR3 DNA is TGCAGTGCCACCGACTACAGAGTGCCAGATACGCAGTATTTT. V is TRBV20-1 and J is TRBJ2-3; possible D gene TRBD2, 5 bases. V was pared by 6 bases and J by 4 bases, with 17 bases between. Germline V lookup: CDR1 DFQATT, CDR2 SNEGSKA (reference sequence). The CDR3 spans 14 residues.

This clonotype was detected many times. The rearrangement links TRBV28 to TRBJ2-2, with a tentative D call TRBD1 (6 bases). Trimming cost V 5 bases and J 0 bases, with 10 bases left between them. Germline V gives CDR1 MDHEN, CDR2 SYDVKM. The CDR3 runs to 15 residues. CDR3 sequence reads: CASSLGHPNTGELFF. The CDR3 DNA follows: TGTGCCAGCAGTCTGGGACACCCGAACACCGGGGAGCTGTTTTTT.

This clonotype occurred a few times. CDR3 nucleotide sequence: TGTGCCAGCAGCCAAGGAGGGAGCTCTGGGGCCAACGTCCTGACTTTC. Protein product: CASSQGGSSGANVLTF. The genes are TRBV4-2 and TRBJ2-6, with D perhaps TRBD2 (5 bases). The CDR3 runs to 16 residues. The V gene's germline CDR1 is LGHNA and CDR2 YNFKEQ. V was cut by 1 base and J by 0 bases, with 7 bases left in between.

There are many counts of this clonotype. The chain employs TRBV20-1 and TRBJ2-7; 11 bases agree with TRBD1. V was clipped by 2 bases and J by 3 bases; unmatched bases: 3. This CDR3 contains 14 residues. CDR1 DFQATT and CDR2 SNEGSKA come from the germline V gene (reference sequence). Here the CDR3 reads CSARPGTGGYEQYF. The CDR3, as DNA: TGCAGTGCTAGACCTGGGACAGGGGGCTACGAGCAGTACTTC.

In its sample, this clonotype was seen a few times. The chain uses TRBV28 and TRBJ2-5; 7 bases align to TRBD2. Germline values: CDR1 MDHEN, CDR2 SYDVKM. The CDR3 has 17 amino acids. The ends lost 4 bases at V and 4 bases at J; junction bases unmatched: 15. The CDR3 loop is CASSSHGGDYLGETQYF. CDR3 coding DNA: TGTGCCAGCAGTTCCCATGGCGGGGACTACCTCGGAGAGACCCAGTACTTC.

In this sample, this clonotype turned up many times. The V call is TRBV6-6, the J call TRBJ2-5; D remains ambiguous. Germline CDR1 is MNHNY and CDR2 is SVGAGI (reference sequence). The V end was cut by 6 bases, the J end by 1 base, with 3 bases between. The CDR3 runs to 11 residues. DNA of the CDR3: TGTGCCAGCAGCCGCCAAGAGACCCAGTACTTC. Residues: CASSRQETQYF.

The sample holds many counts of this clonotype. J is TRBJ2-3 and V is TRBV5-6, with 10 bases matching TRBD1. The CDR3 has 16 residues. CDR1 and CDR2 from the germline V gene are SGHDT and YYEEEE. The trim removed 5 bases at V and 6 bases at J, leaving 12 bases unmatched. The CDR3 is CASRRRDRGFSDTQYF. The DNA of the CDR3 is TGTGCCAGCAGACGCCGGGACAGGGGCTTCTCGGATACGCAGTATTTT.

This rearrangement joins TRBV20-1 to TRBJ2-1, with 12 bases that match TRBD2. Per the germline V gene, CDR1 is DFQATT and CDR2 is SNEGSKA (reference sequence). The CDR3 extends over 15 amino acids. V was pared by 7 bases and J by 4 bases, with 8 bases of the junction left unmatched. DNA for the CDR3: TGCAGTGTCGTGACTAGCGGGAGATCTTACAATGAGCAGTTCTTC. Its protein is CSVVTSGRSYNEQFF.

This clonotype was seen more than once but under ten times. The chain links TRBV28 to TRBJ1-1; TRBD1 is a possible D gene (6 bases). The CDR3 runs 14 residues. Germline values: CDR1 MDHEN, CDR2 SYDVKM. V shed 6 bases and J shed 1 base, with 12 bases lying between them. CDR3 protein: CASSRGTPNTEAFF. Written as DNA, the CDR3 is TGTGCCAGCAGCCGCGGGACACCGAACACTGAAGCTTTCTTT.

The chain links TRBV20-1 to TRBJ1-4, with D hard to call. The ends were cut back, 1 base at V and 12 bases at J, with 12 bases in the middle. This CDR3 has 12 amino acids. Germline V gives CDR1 DFQATT, CDR2 SNEGSKA (reference sequence). DNA of the CDR3: TGCAGTGCTAGAGGCACATATAGGCAACTGTTTTTT. This sequence encodes CSARGTYRQLFF.

This clonotype occurred a few times. The V call is TRBV3-1, the J call TRBJ2-5, with TRBD2 matching 7 bases. With 0 bases clipped from V and 5 bases from J, the junction kept 9 bases outside the gene matches. Germline V gene sequence: CDR1 LGHDT, CDR2 YNNKEL (reference sequence). The CDR3 is 16 residues long. CDR3 DNA sequence: TGTGCCAGCAGCCAAGATGGGGCGGGAGCGACGGAGACCCAGTACTTC. It yields the protein CASSQDGAGATETQYF.

Many counts were recorded for this clonotype. The chain recombines TRBV20-1 with TRBJ2-7, with D maybe TRBD2 (5 bases). Germline CDR1 reads DFQATT; CDR2 reads SNEGSKA (reference sequence). V gave up 6 bases and J gave up 4 bases, with 16 bases separating them. The CDR3 extends over 13 amino acids. The CDR3: CSANVAGRYEQYF. DNA for the CDR3: TGCAGTGCCAACGTCGCGGGCCGGTACGAGCAGTACTTC.

This clonotype was detected only once. The chain is built from TRBV29-1 and TRBJ1-1; 11 bases map to TRBD1. V was clipped by 8 bases and J by 11 bases; unmatched bases: 13. Per germline, CDR1 SQVTM and CDR2 ANQGSEA. The CDR3 totals 13 residues. As DNA, the CDR3 is TGCAGCACCGGACAGGGGGCGATCGAAGGGGCTTTCTTT. Encoded protein: CSTGQGAIEGAFF.

This clonotype has a count of ten or more. The chain joins TRBV9 to TRBJ2-7; the D gene is possibly TRBD2 (6 bases). The ends were cut back, 4 bases at V and 0 bases at J, with 14 bases in the middle. The germline V gene has CDR1 SGDLS and CDR2 YYNGEE. The CDR3 totals 15 residues. CDR3 in amino acids: CASSPQRASSYEQYF. The CDR3 bases are TGTGCCAGCAGCCCCCAGCGGGCCAGCTCCTACGAGCAGTACTTC.

This clonotype has just a few counts. This chain connects TRBV30 to TRBJ1-1; D call uncertain. The germline V gene encodes CDR1 GTSNPN and CDR2 SVGIG (reference sequence). This CDR3 is built from 12 residues. Trimming cost V 1 base and J 6 bases, with 9 bases left between them. CDR3 amino acids: CAWSGPAPEAFF. The DNA for the CDR3 is TGTGCCTGGAGTGGGCCGGCCCCTGAAGCTTTCTTT.

The rearrangement joins TRBV7-9 to TRBJ2-3, with D perhaps TRBD1 (5 bases). Germline V gene lookup returns CDR1 SEHNR and CDR2 FQNEAQ (reference sequence). This CDR3 comprises 14 residues. The V gene lost 5 bases and the J gene lost 8 bases, with 17 bases spanning the gap. This CDR3 is CASSPPTDPGTQYF. The CDR3 region has the DNA TGTGCCAGCAGCCCTCCGACAGACCCGGGTACGCAGTATTTT.

This clonotype appeared many times. The chain employs TRBV6-6 and TRBJ1-5, with 9 bases identical to TRBD1. The CDR3 sequence is 18 residues long. Losses at the gene ends were 1 base for V and 1 base for J; bases not matched to a gene: 8. Germline V lookup: CDR1 MNHNY, CDR2 SVGAGI (reference sequence). The CDR3 region has the DNA TGTGCCAGCAGTTACTTAAGACAGGGGGGATCGAGCAATCAGCCCCAGCATTTT. Translating it yields CASSYLRQGGSSNQPQHF.

V is TRBV5-1 and J is TRBJ2-1; 7 bases map to TRBD2. The J segment lost 8 bases and the V segment lost 2 bases, leaving 10 bases of the junction unmatched. Germline V gives CDR1 SGHRS, CDR2 YFSETQ. This CDR3 region has 15 residues. The CDR3 sequence is CASSFLGGSTDEQFF. As DNA, the CDR3 is TGCGCCAGCAGCTTCCTTGGCGGGAGCACTGATGAGCAGTTCTTC.

This clonotype has a count of ten or more. This sequence joins TRBV14 and TRBJ2-7; D might be TRBD2 (5 bases). CDR3 length equals 17 residues. With 0 bases removed from V and 1 base from J, the gap between germline ends came to 16 bases. The V gene's germline CDR1 is SGHDN and CDR2 FVKESK. Written as DNA, the CDR3 is TGTGCCAGCAGCCAAGATAGGGCTAGCTTGTTTTCCTACGAGCAGTACTTC. Its protein product is CASSQDRASLFSYEQYF.

This clonotype was seen repeatedly, ten times or more. For the CDR3, the DNA is TGTGCCAGCAGCCCAAGGACCGGGGAGCTGTTTTTT. It is translated as CASSPRTGELFF. This chain connects TRBV3-1 to TRBJ2-2, with D uncertain. The ends were cut back, 4 bases at V and 5 bases at J, with 5 bases in the middle. The CDR3 sequence is 12 residues long. Germline V gene sequence: CDR1 LGHDT, CDR2 YNNKEL (reference sequence).

This clonotype was found a few times. The CDR3 sequence: CASSLLAGKDTQYF. The CDR3 nucleotides read TGTGCCAGCAGTTTACTAGCGGGGAAAGATACGCAGTATTTT. J is TRBJ2-3 and V is TRBV28; 9 positions agree with TRBD2. Germline CDR1 is MDHEN and CDR2 is SYDVKM. The length of the CDR3 is 14 residues. Losses at the gene ends were 2 bases for V and 5 bases for J; bases not matched to a gene: 2.

The chain is built from TRBV4-2 and TRBJ2-5; D is unclear. Germline loops: CDR1 LGHNA, CDR2 YNFKEQ. Deletions cut 3 bases from V and 5 bases from J, with 10 bases between. The CDR3 covers 13 residues. For the CDR3, the DNA is TGTGCCAGCAGCCAGGCCTTGAGGGAGACCCAGTACTTC. It translates to CASSQALRETQYF.

This clonotype was counted at least ten times. This chain joins TRBV18 and TRBJ2-7, with 9 bases lining up with TRBD2. Trimming at V came to 1 base and at J to 0 bases, leaving 1 base not matched to a gene. Germline V CDR1 and CDR2: KGHSH, LQKENI. This CDR3 comprises 15 residues. CDR3 sequence reads: CASSPLSGSSYEQYF. The CDR3 region has the DNA TGTGCCAGCTCACCACTTAGCGGGAGCTCCTACGAGCAGTACTTC.

Comments on this clonotype: One base away lies a much larger clone, so this may be a sequencing read error. The chain carries TRBV12-3 or TRBV12-4 and TRBJ2-3; D ambiguous. This CDR3 spans 16 amino acids. V lost 6 bases and J 1 base, leaving 17 bases between the germline ends. The CDR3 loop reads CASSERAREGTDTQYF. In DNA form, the CDR3 reads TGTGCCAGCAGCGAAAGGGCGAGAGAGGGCACAGATACGCAGTATTTT.